This TCR beta chain was sequenced in a study of breast tumors, draining lymph nodes, adjacent tissues. Study-wide points: Tumor T cell lymph node origin was a supported hypothesis, not proven. Most tumor T cells seemingly derive from lymph node, then expand in tumor. Compared with basal-like, luminal-like tumors shared significantly more repertoire with nontumor tissue.

Of note for this clonotype: The antigen remains undetermined.

Germline loops: CDR1 SNHLY, CDR2 FYNNEI. Germline trimming cut 6 bases from V and 5 bases from J; bases unmatched to any gene: 19. The CDR3 is made up of 19 amino acids. Breast cancer patients provided tissue from their axillary draining lymph nodes. A single record per CDR3 protein comes from TCRdb applying MiXCR to the multiplex PCR reads. The sample includes about 230,000 distinct CDR3 sequences, 32% seen only once; the top ten take 1.4%. The V call is TRBV2, the J call TRBJ2-5; TRBD1 matches at 12 bases. The receptor was isolated from a female donor with breast cancer. Some clones in this sample may be carry-over from other donors' samples. Source material: axillary lymph node tissue. CDR3 amino acids: CASSEGTGGGGGRRETQYF. CDR3 nucleotide sequence: TGTGCCAGCAGCGAGGGGACAGGGGGCGGCGGCGGGAGACGGGAGACCCAGTACTTC.